Below are 2 T cell receptor beta chains sequenced from a single sample in a study of blood T cell repertoires in COVID-19 (TCRdb year 2020). Library preparation used the immunoSEQ multiplex PCR assay. What TCRdb holds here is the immuneACCESS table cut down to in-frame rearrangements. Part of the clones is not present; checked against another copy, under half of the missing clones reflect an unresolved V gene, and the others are unexplained. Within this sample are under 300,000 clones, with approximately 80% of them counted one time only. The top ten constitute about 3.2% of the sample. Sequencing was done on a sample of peripheral blood. These receptor sequences come from a woman younger than 30 with acute or convalescent COVID-19.

The V gene is TRBV7-3, the J gene TRBJ2-1; 12 nucleotides agree with TRBD1. The V segment lost 5 bases and the J segment 11 bases; nucleotides outside the gene matches: 10. Germline V gives CDR1 SGHTA, CDR2 FQGTGA. CDR3 length equals 15 residues. CDR3 sequence (DNA): TGTGCCAGCAGCCCGAAATCCGGGACAGGGGGCCAGCAGTTCTTC. Translating gives CASSPKSGTGGQQFF.

The chain uses TRBV15 and TRBJ1-3; D is undetermined. The length of the CDR3 is 17 residues. V was clipped by 0 bases and J by 0 bases, with 12 bases between them. CDR1 and CDR2 from the germline V gene are LNHNV and YYDKDF (reference sequence). The CDR3 region has the DNA TGTGCCACCAGCAGAGATTTTGCCACTTACTCTGGAAACACCATATATTTT. It yields the protein CATSRDFATYSGNTIYF.